This TCR beta chain was documented in a study of CD8+ T cells in alopecia areata. Regarding the study as a whole: During tofacitinib treatment, many expanded lesional clones remained in scalp and blood.

V dropped 5 bases and J dropped 1 base, with 6 bases sitting between them. The CDR3 extends over 13 amino acids. Germline V lookup: CDR1 SGHRS, CDR2 YFSETQ. On this clone itself: What it binds is unknown.

Treatment in this sample: oral pan-JAK inhibitor, 5-10 mg twice daily. Extracted from the samples, RNA was reverse transcribed into cDNA to serve as the sequencing template. Assay: immunoSEQ multiplex PCR; the TCRdb copy retains only in-frame clones and omits some. This table holds 150,000 to 200,000 clones, roughly 60% found once. The sequenced sample was CD4+ T cells sorted from blood, obtained at week 24, from a patient treated with tofacitinib. The sequence came from a human donor with alopecia areata. This chain uses TRBV5-1 with TRBJ2-2, with D unresolved. CDR3 residues: CASSVRNTGELFF. CDR3 bases: TGCGCCAGCAGTGTCAGGAACACCGGGGAGCTGTTTTTT.